This TCR beta chain was identified in a study of blood T cell repertoires in COVID-19. Looking at the study overall: The samples span acute and convalescent COVID-19 from the United States, Italy and Spain.

The ends lost 4 bases at V and 6 bases at J; junction bases unmatched: 5. Germline assignment: CDR1 SGHRS and CDR2 YFSETQ. This CDR3 region has 14 residues. Using immunoSEQ multiplex PCR, the repertoire was profiled, and TCRdb retains in-frame clones only, with some absent. The data contain some 130,000 clones, over 70% of them singletons. The rearrangement joins TRBV5-1 to TRBJ2-7; TRBD1 matches 12 bases. This clonotype was sampled from a man at least 80 years old with acute or convalescent COVID-19. Material: peripheral blood. CDR3 loop: CASSTGTGGGEQYF. Here the CDR3 DNA reads TGCGCCAGCAGCACCGGGACAGGGGGCGGCGAGCAGTACTTC. Full variable domain (missing parts from reference TRBV5-1 and TRBJ2-7): KAGVTQTPRYLIKTRGQQVTLSCSPISGHRSVSWYQQTPGQGLQFLFEYFSETQRNKGNFPGRFSGRQFSNSRSEMNVSTLELGDSALYLCASSTGTGGGEQYFGPGTRLTVT.